This entry is about one TCR beta chain. Its antigen is unidentified. The sample is drawn from a study of cytomegalovirus exposure and HLA in healthy donors. Study-wide context: The early release's HLA-typed donors yielded approximately 82 million unique TCRs. General study results and limits: In a later analysis, productive TCRs from donors in an Asian-associated ancestry cluster reportedly carried fewer N-insertions than the cohort mean. Earlier analysis looked at TCR beta V segments, and most were productive about 87% or about 30% of the time.

With 60 Vbeta and 13 Jbeta primers, the PCR was carried out. Sequenced by immunoSEQ multiplex PCR; TCRdb stores in-frame clones only, minus some. The data show approximately 88,000 clones, around 74% seen once. The germline V gene encodes CDR1 SGDLS and CDR2 YYNGEE. V was trimmed by 0 bases and J by 0 bases, leaving 12 bases between them. There are 16 residues in the CDR3. At sampling all donors were nominally healthy, likely with unrecorded immune exposures. This receptor was obtained from a man aged 45 to 65 in good health and CMV-seropositive. Sequencing was carried out using PBMCs. The chain is built from TRBV9 and TRBJ1-1; D might be TRBD1 (6 bases). Written as DNA, the CDR3 is TGTGCCAGCAGCGTAGTAGGGGGGGCCTTGAACACTGAAGCTTTCTTT. Translated: CASSVVGGALNTEAFF.